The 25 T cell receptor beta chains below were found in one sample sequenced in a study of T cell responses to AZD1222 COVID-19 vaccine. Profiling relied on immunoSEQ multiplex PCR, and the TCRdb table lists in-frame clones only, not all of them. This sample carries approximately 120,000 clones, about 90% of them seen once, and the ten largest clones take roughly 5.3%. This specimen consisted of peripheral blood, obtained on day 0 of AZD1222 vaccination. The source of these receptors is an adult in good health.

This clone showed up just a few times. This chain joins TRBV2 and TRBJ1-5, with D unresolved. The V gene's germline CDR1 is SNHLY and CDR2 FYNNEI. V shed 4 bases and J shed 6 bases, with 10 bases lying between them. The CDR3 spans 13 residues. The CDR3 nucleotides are TGTGCCAGCAGTGTACAATTCGGTCAGCCCCAGCATTTT. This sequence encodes CASSVQFGQPQHF.

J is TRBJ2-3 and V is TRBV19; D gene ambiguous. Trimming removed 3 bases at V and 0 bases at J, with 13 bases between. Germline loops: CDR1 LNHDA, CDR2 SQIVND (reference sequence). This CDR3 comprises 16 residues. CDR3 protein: CASSIREYTSTDTQYF. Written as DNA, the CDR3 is TGTGCCAGTAGTATTAGAGAGTACACTAGCACAGATACGCAGTATTTT.

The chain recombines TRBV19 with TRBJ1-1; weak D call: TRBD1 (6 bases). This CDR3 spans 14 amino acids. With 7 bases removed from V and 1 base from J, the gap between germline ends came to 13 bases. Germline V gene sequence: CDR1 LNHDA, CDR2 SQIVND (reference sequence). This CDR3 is CASNDGGANTEAFF. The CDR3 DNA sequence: TGTGCCAGTAATGACGGGGGGGCGAACACTGAAGCTTTCTTT.

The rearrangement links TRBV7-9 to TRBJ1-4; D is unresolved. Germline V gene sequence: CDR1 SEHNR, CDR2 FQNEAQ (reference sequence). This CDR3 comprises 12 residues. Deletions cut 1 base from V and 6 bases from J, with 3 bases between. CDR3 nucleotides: TGTGCCAGCAGCTTAGTCCATGAAAAACTGTTTTTT. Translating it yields CASSLVHEKLFF.

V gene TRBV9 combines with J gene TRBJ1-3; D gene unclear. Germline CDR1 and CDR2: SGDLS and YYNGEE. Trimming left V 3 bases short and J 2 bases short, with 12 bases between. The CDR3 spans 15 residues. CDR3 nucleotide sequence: TGTGCCAGCAGCGGAGAGGGTCATCCTGGAAACACCATATATTTT. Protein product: CASSGEGHPGNTIYF.

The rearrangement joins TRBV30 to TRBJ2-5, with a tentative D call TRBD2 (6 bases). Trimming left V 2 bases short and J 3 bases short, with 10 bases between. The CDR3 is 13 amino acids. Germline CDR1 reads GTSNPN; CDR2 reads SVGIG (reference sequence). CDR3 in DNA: TGTGCCTGGAGTCGGGGGATCGAAGAGACCCAGTACTTC. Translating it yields CAWSRGIEETQYF.

This chain's CDR3 is CASRGPTGGYTF. For the CDR3, the DNA is TGTGCCTCCCGGGGTCCAACGGGTGGCTACACCTTC. The V call is TRBV6-5, the J call TRBJ1-2; D gene ambiguous. The CDR3 totals 12 residues. Trimming stripped 11 bases from V and 7 bases from J, with 17 bases between. CDR1 and CDR2 from the germline V gene are MNHEY and SVGAGI.

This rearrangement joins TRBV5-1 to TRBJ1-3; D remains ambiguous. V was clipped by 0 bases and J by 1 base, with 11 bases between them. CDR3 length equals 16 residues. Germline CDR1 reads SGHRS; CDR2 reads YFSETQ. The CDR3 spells CASSLVPRTSGNTIYF. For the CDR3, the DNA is TGCGCCAGCAGCTTGGTCCCGCGGACTTCTGGAAACACCATATATTTT.

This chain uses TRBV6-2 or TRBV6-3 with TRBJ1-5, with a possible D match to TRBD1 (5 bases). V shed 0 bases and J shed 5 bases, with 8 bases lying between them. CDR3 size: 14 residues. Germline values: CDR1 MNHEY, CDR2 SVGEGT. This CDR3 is CASSYSTRDQPQHF. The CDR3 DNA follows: TGTGCCAGCAGTTACTCGACCAGGGATCAGCCCCAGCATTTT.

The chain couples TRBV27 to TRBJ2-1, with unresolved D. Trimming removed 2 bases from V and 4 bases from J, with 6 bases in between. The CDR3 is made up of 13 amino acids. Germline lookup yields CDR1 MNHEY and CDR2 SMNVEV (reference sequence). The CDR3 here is CASSLGQYNEQFF. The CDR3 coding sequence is TGTGCCAGCAGTTTAGGTCAGTACAATGAGCAGTTCTTC.

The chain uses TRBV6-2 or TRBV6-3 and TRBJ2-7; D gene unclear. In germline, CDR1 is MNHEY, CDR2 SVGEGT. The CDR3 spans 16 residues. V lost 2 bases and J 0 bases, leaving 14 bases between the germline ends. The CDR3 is CASSYLGQAFSYEQYF. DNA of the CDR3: TGTGCCAGCAGTTACCTCGGTCAGGCCTTCTCCTACGAGCAGTACTTC.

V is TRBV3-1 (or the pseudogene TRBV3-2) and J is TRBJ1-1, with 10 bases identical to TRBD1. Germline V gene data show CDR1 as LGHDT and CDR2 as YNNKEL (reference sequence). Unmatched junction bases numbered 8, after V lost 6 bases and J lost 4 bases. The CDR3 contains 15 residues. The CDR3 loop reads CASSPRQGATTEAFF. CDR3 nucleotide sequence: TGTGCCAGCAGTCCCCGACAGGGGGCTACCACTGAAGCTTTCTTT.

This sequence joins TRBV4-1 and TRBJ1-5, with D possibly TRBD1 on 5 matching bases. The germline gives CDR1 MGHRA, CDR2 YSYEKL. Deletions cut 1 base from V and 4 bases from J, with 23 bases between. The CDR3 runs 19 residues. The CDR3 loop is CASSQGLDSPRGINQPQHF. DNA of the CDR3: TGCGCCAGCAGCCAAGGTCTAGACAGCCCCCGGGGAATTAATCAGCCCCAGCATTTT.

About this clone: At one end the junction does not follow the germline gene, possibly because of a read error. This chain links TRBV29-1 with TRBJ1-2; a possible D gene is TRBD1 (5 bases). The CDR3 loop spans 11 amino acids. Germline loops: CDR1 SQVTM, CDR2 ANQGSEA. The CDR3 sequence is CSVEDIPRGVF. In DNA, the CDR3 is TGCAGCGTTGAAGATATTCCCCGAGGGGTGTTC.

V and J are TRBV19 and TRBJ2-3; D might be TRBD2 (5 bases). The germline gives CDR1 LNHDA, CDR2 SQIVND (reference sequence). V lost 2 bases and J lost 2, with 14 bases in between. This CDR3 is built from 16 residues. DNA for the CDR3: TGTGCCAGTAGTATACGGGCTAACGGGGTCACAGATACGCAGTATTTT. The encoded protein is CASSIRANGVTDTQYF.

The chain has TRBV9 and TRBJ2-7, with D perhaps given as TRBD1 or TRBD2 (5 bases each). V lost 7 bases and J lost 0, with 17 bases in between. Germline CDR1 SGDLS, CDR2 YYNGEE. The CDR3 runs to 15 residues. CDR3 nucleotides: TGTGCCAGCTCCCGCTCCGGGACCGCCTCCTACGAGCAGTACTTC. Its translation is CASSRSGTASYEQYF.

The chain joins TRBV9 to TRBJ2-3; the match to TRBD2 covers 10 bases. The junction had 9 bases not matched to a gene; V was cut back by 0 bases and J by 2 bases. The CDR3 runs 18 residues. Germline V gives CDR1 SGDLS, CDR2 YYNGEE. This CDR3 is CASSVGLAGVVITDTQYF. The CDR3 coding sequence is TGTGCCAGCAGCGTAGGGCTAGCGGGGGTTGTGATCACAGATACGCAGTATTTT.

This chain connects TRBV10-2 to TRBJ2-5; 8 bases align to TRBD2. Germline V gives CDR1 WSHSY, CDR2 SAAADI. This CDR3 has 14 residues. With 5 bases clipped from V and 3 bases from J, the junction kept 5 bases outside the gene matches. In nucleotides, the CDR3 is TGCGCCAGCAGTAGCGGGAGTCTCGAAGAGACCCAGTACTTC. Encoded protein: CASSSGSLEETQYF.

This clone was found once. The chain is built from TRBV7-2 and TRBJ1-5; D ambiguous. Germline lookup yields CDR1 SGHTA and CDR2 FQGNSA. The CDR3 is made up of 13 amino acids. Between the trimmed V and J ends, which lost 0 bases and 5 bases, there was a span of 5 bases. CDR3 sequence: CASSLATYQPQHF. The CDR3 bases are TGTGCCAGCAGCTTAGCTACTTATCAGCCCCAGCATTTT.

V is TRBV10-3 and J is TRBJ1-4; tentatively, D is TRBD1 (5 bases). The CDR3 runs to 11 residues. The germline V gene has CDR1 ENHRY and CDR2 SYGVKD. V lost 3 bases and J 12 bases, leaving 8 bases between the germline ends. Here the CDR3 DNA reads TGTGCCATCAGTGACCGGGGGGAACTGTTTTTT. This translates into CAISDRGELFF.

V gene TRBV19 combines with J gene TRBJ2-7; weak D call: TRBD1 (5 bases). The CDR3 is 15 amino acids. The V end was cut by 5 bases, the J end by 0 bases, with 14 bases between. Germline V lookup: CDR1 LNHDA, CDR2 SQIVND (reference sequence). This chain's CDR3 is CASSAGHRSSYEQYF. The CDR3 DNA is TGTGCCAGTAGTGCCGGACATCGAAGCTCCTACGAGCAGTACTTC. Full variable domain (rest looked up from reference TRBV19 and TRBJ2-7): DGGITQSPKYLFRKEGQNVTLSCEQNLNHDAMYWYRQDPGQGLRLIYYSQIVNDFQKGDIAEGYSVSREKKESFPLTVTSAQKNPTAFYLCASSAGHRSSYEQYFGPGTRLTVT.

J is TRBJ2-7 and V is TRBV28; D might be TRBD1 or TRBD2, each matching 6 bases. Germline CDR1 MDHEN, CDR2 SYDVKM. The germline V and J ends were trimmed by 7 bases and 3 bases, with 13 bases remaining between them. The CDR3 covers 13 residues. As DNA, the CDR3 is TGTGCCAGCACTAACGGGGGCAGCTACGAGCAGTACTTC. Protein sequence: CASTNGGSYEQYF.

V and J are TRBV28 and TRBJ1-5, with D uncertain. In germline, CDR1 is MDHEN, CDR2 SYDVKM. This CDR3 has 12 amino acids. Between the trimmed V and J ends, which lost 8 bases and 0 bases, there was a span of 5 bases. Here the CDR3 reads CASLDSNQPQHF. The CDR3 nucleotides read TGTGCCAGCTTAGATAGCAATCAGCCCCAGCATTTT.

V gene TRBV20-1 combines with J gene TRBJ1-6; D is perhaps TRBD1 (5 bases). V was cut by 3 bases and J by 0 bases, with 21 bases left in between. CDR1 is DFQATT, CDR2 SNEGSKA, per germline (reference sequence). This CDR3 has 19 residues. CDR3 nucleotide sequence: TGCAGTGCTAGTCCCCTGGTAGGGGCTTCCCGCTCCTATAATTCACCCCTCCACTTT. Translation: CSASPLVGASRSYNSPLHF.

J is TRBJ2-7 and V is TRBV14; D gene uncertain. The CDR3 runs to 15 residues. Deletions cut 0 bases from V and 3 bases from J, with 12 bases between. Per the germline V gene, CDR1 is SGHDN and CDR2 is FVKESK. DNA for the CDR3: TGTGCCAGCAGCCAAGATAATGCAGCCCACTACGAGCAGTACTTC. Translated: CASSQDNAAHYEQYF.